This passage covers 29 T cell receptor beta chains from one sample sequenced in a study of T cell changes during pregnancy in multiple sclerosis. TCRdb's copy holds only in-frame clones and misses some; the assay was immunoSEQ multiplex PCR. The sample has 40,000 to 60,000 clones; roughly 90% are singletons. The material sequenced was peripheral blood, taken in the first trimester of pregnancy. The receptors derive from a female donor in good health, enrolled as a control in a pregnancy study.

The chain joins TRBV4-1 to TRBJ1-4, with 9 positions matching TRBD1. CDR1 and CDR2 (germline): MGHRA, YSYEKL. J was trimmed by 8 bases and V by 3 bases; bases with no gene match: 19. This CDR3 has 19 residues. The CDR3 bases are TGCGCCAGCAGCCATAGCCGGGACAGGGACCCGCAGGTAGAAGAAAAACTGTTTTTT. Translated, it gives CASSHSRDRDPQVEEKLFF.

J is TRBJ1-5 and V is TRBV27, with 9 bases identical to TRBD1. V shed 7 bases and J 7 bases; nucleotides not matched to a gene: 5. Germline CDR1 MNHEY, CDR2 SMNVEV (reference sequence). The CDR3 covers 13 residues. The CDR3, as DNA: TGTGCCAGCAAGGGGACAGGGTCACAGCCCCAGCATTTT. It translates to CASKGTGSQPQHF.

The J gene is TRBJ2-7, the V gene TRBV18, with TRBD1 identical over 11 bases. From germline, CDR1 is KGHSH and CDR2 LQKENI. V dropped 5 bases and J dropped 7; count of bases not matched to a gene: 13. This CDR3 spans 16 amino acids. CDR3 DNA sequence: TGTGCCAGCTCATCTCCGGGACAGGGGGGATCGGGAGAGCAGTACTTC. Translating it yields CASSSPGQGGSGEQYF.

CDR3 nucleotide sequence: TGTGCCAGCAGCGGAGGGCCTTTGAACGAGCAGTACTTC. Protein sequence: CASSGGPLNEQYF. The chain recombines TRBV28 with TRBJ2-7; possible D gene TRBD2, 6 bases. CDR3 length: 13 amino acids. The germline CDR1 and CDR2 sequences are MDHEN and SYDVKM. V dropped 6 bases and J dropped 5 bases, with 14 bases sitting between them.

The chain is built from TRBV6-1 and TRBJ1-5, with a tentative D call TRBD1 (5 bases). Germline V gene data show CDR1 as MNHNS and CDR2 as SASEGT. The germline V and J ends were trimmed by 6 bases and 6 bases, with 12 bases remaining between them. CDR3 size: 13 residues. CDR3 nucleotide sequence: TGTGCCAGCAGGGGGGGAAGAACTCAGCCCCAGCATTTT. Residues: CASRGGRTQPQHF.

The chain uses TRBV2 and TRBJ2-7, with D maybe TRBD2 (6 bases). Germline lookup yields CDR1 SNHLY and CDR2 FYNNEI. The CDR3 length is 14 residues. Between the trimmed V and J ends, which lost 2 bases and 2 bases, there was a span of 10 bases. CDR3 sequence (DNA): TGTGCCAGCAGTGAAACTAGCCTTACCTACGAGCAGTACTTC. It encodes CASSETSLTYEQYF.

V is TRBV2 and J is TRBJ1-1, with 7 bases identical to TRBD1. Germline CDR1 and CDR2: SNHLY and FYNNEI. This CDR3 has 17 residues. V shed 6 bases, J shed 1 base, and the junction held 14 bases outside the gene matches. CDR3 region: CASSRGSRGVANTEAFF. CDR3 in DNA: TGTGCCAGCAGCCGGGGGTCCAGGGGGGTGGCGAACACTGAAGCTTTCTTT.

The V call is TRBV27, the J call TRBJ2-1; 12 bases match TRBD2. The germline CDR1 and CDR2 sequences are MNHEY and SMNVEV (reference sequence). The CDR3 runs 14 residues. The ends lost 3 bases at V and 10 bases at J; junction bases unmatched: 4. The CDR3 protein is CASSFGLAGTEQFF. The CDR3 bases are TGTGCCAGCAGTTTTGGACTAGCGGGAACAGAGCAGTTCTTC.

This clone occurred once. This chain joins TRBV19 and TRBJ1-5; 9 nucleotides agree with TRBD1. CDR3 length: 15 amino acids. V shed 2 bases and J 6 bases; nucleotides not matched to a gene: 5. Germline lookup yields CDR1 LNHDA and CDR2 SQIVND (reference sequence). CDR3 amino acids: CASSITRTGVQPQHF. The DNA of the CDR3 is TGTGCCAGTAGTATAACTCGGACAGGGGTTCAGCCCCAGCATTTT.

The chain couples TRBV6-6 to TRBJ1-2; 8 bases are shared with TRBD1. CDR3 length: 15 amino acids. V gave up 5 bases and J gave up 7 bases; unmatched junction bases: 12. Germline values: CDR1 MNHNY, CDR2 SVGAGI (reference sequence). CDR3 sequence reads: CASSPRQGSGSGYTF. Written as DNA, the CDR3 is TGTGCCAGCAGTCCCCGACAGGGGTCCGGGAGTGGCTACACCTTC.

The V gene is TRBV10-3, the J gene TRBJ2-3; 11 bases map to TRBD2. Germline trimming cut 3 bases from V and 4 bases from J; bases unmatched to any gene: 12. This CDR3 has 18 residues. In germline, CDR1 is ENHRY, CDR2 SYGVKD. In DNA form, the CDR3 reads TGTGCCATCAGTGAACCCTCACTAGCGGGGGCTGGTGCAGATACGCAGTATTTT. Its translation: CAISEPSLAGAGADTQYF.

The gene calls are TRBV9 and TRBJ2-7; D may be TRBD1 (6 bases). CDR3 size: 15 residues. Germline V gene sequence: CDR1 SGDLS, CDR2 YYNGEE. V lost 0 bases to trimming and J lost 1 base, with 11 bases between them. The CDR3 reads CASSVGIGGSYEQYF. The CDR3, as DNA: TGTGCCAGCAGCGTAGGTATAGGGGGATCCTACGAGCAGTACTTC. Variable domain in full (rest from reference TRBV9 and TRBJ2-7): DSGVTQTPKHLITATGQRVTLRCSPRSGDLSVYWYQQSLDQGLQFLIQYYNGEERAKGNILERFSAQQFPDLHSELNLSSLELGDSALYFCASSVGIGGSYEQYFGPGTRLTVT.

The chain uses TRBV29-1 and TRBJ1-1; 7 nucleotides align to TRBD1. This CDR3 is 15 amino acids long. From germline, CDR1 is SQVTM and CDR2 ANQGSEA. Trimming took 0 bases from V and 1 from J; bases not matched to a gene: 5. Written as DNA, the CDR3 is TGCAGCGTTGAAGACGCCCAGGGGGGGAACACTGAAGCTTTCTTT. It specifies CSVEDAQGGNTEAFF.

This clone was counted only a few times. The rearrangement joins TRBV7-9 to TRBJ2-7, with TRBD1 matching 9 bases. V lost 5 bases, J lost 5 bases, and 10 bases stayed unmatched. The length of the CDR3 is 15 residues. CDR1 is SEHNR and CDR2 is FQNEAQ in the germline V gene (reference sequence). Here the CDR3 DNA reads TGTGCCAGCAGCCCCACGGGACAGGGTTTCAACGAGCAGTACTTC. Amino acids: CASSPTGQGFNEQYF.

The table lists this clone with a few counts. V usage is TRBV5-1 and J usage is TRBJ2-5, with D unresolved. The ends were cut back, 0 bases at V and 4 bases at J, with 7 bases in the middle. The CDR3 consists of 13 residues. Germline lookup yields CDR1 SGHRS and CDR2 YFSETQ. CDR3 amino acids: CASSLGVAETQYF. The CDR3 DNA sequence: TGCGCCAGCAGCTTGGGGGTAGCAGAGACCCAGTACTTC.

The J gene is TRBJ1-5, the V gene TRBV21-1; TRBD1 is the table's D call and was not checked against the DNA. TRBV21-1 is a recognized pseudogene. The CDR3 sequence is 17 residues long. CDR3 nucleotide sequence: TGTGCCAGCAGCAGACATGGACAGGGGGCGATGAATCAGCCCCAGCATTTT. Its translation is CASSRHGQGAMNQPQHF.

The rearrangement links TRBV2 to TRBJ2-2; 7 positions match TRBD2. Germline CDR1 and CDR2: SNHLY and FYNNEI. V trimming: 7 bases; J trimming: 4 bases; junction bases outside the gene matches: 9. The CDR3 loop spans 15 amino acids. The CDR3 loop reads CASIGRERATGELFF. The DNA of the CDR3 is TGTGCCAGCATTGGGCGGGAGCGGGCCACCGGGGAGCTGTTTTTT.

The chain is built from TRBV5-1 and TRBJ1-2, with 8 nucleotides matching TRBD1. The CDR3 loop spans 12 amino acids. Germline CDR1 reads SGHRS; CDR2 reads YFSETQ. With 4 bases clipped from V and 7 bases from J, the junction kept 3 bases outside the gene matches. The CDR3 DNA reads as TGCGCCAGCAGCCTAGACAGGGGTGGCTACACCTTC. Encoded protein: CASSLDRGGYTF.

The chain recombines TRBV7-2 with TRBJ1-1, with a weak D call TRBD1 (5 bases). The V end lost 5 bases, the J end lost 11 bases, and 12 bases lay between the germline ends. CDR3 length: 11 residues. CDR1 and CDR2 from the germline V gene are SGHTA and FQGNSA. This CDR3 reads CASSPRGDAFF. The CDR3, as DNA: TGTGCCAGCAGCCCCCGGGGGGATGCTTTCTTT.

This clone is a singleton in its sample. The chain combines TRBV6-5 with TRBJ1-1; D gene uncertain. The V end was cut by 4 bases, the J end by 1 base, with 13 bases between. From germline, CDR1 is MNHEY and CDR2 SVGAGI. The CDR3 has 15 amino acids. CDR3 loop: CASSSKSGGNTEAFF. Here the CDR3 DNA reads TGTGCCAGCAGTTCGAAGTCGGGTGGGAACACTGAAGCTTTCTTT.

A single count supports this clone. This chain links TRBV18 with TRBJ2-7; no clear D. This CDR3 has 14 residues. CDR1 and CDR2 (germline): KGHSH, LQKENI. V lost 2 bases, J lost 3 bases, and 11 bases lay in between. The CDR3 loop reads CASSPSLENYEQYF. CDR3 DNA sequence: TGTGCCAGCTCACCATCATTAGAAAACTACGAGCAGTACTTC.

The rearrangement uses TRBV7-8 and TRBJ2-7; TRBD1 matches at 7 bases. Trimming at V came to 4 bases and at J to 2 bases, leaving 5 bases not matched to a gene. The CDR3 has 14 amino acids. Germline V CDR1 and CDR2: SGHVS, FQNEAQ. DNA of the CDR3: TGTGCCAGCAGCTCCGGACAGGCGACCTACGAGCAGTACTTC. Translation: CASSSGQATYEQYF.

This clone was counted only a few times. The rearrangement joins TRBV27 to TRBJ2-7, with 8 bases lining up with TRBD1. Germline lookup yields CDR1 MNHEY and CDR2 SMNVEV (reference sequence). There are 16 residues in the CDR3. V dropped 5 bases and J dropped 1; count of bases not matched to a gene: 10. The CDR3 sequence: CASSPNPGGLSYEQYF. The CDR3 nucleotides read TGTGCCAGCAGTCCCAACCCAGGGGGCCTATCCTACGAGCAGTACTTC.

The rearrangement links TRBV15 to TRBJ2-1, with D perhaps TRBD2 (5 bases). The CDR3 has 15 amino acids. The V gene lost 8 bases and the J gene lost 11 bases, with 25 bases spanning the gap. In germline, CDR1 is LNHNV, CDR2 YYDKDF (reference sequence). The CDR3 here is CATSPQGGLAPKQFF. The CDR3 DNA follows: TGTGCCACCTCCCCCCAAGGCGGGTTGGCACCCAAGCAGTTCTTC.

This clone came up a few times. The rearrangement uses TRBV9 and TRBJ1-5; D ambiguous. V lost 0 bases, J lost 0 bases, and 7 bases lay in between. From germline, CDR1 is SGDLS and CDR2 YYNGEE. The CDR3 length is 15 residues. The CDR3 nucleotides are TGTGCCAGCAGCGTAGACGGGAGTAGCAATCAGCCCCAGCATTTT. It specifies CASSVDGSSNQPQHF. Drawing the rest from reference TRBV9 and TRBJ1-5, the complete variable domain is DSGVTQTPKHLITATGQRVTLRCSPRSGDLSVYWYQQSLDQGLQFLIQYYNGEERAKGNILERFSAQQFPDLHSELNLSSLELGDSALYFCASSVDGSSNQPQHFGDGTRLSIL.

This clone has a count of ten or more. The chain employs TRBV5-4 and TRBJ1-1; 10 nucleotides align to TRBD1. Unmatched junction bases numbered 6, after V lost 4 bases and J lost 3 bases. This CDR3 region has 15 residues. From germline, CDR1 is SGHNT and CDR2 YYREEE (reference sequence). As DNA, the CDR3 is TGTGCCAGCAGCCCGACAGGGGGCGCGTACACTGAAGCTTTCTTT. Translating gives CASSPTGGAYTEAFF.

The V and J genes are TRBV30 and TRBJ1-6, with D possibly TRBD1 on 6 matching bases. The V gene's germline CDR1 is GTSNPN and CDR2 SVGIG (reference sequence). The CDR3 is made up of 13 amino acids. V gave up 5 bases and J gave up 6 bases, with 11 bases separating them. The CDR3 sequence: CAWGQGRNSPLHF. The CDR3 bases are TGTGCCTGGGGCCAGGGGCGTAATTCACCCCTCCACTTT. The whole variable domain, remainder taken from reference TRBV30 and TRBJ1-6, is SQTIHQWPATLVQPVGSPLSLECTVEGTSNPNLYWYRQAAGRGLQLLFYSVGIGQISSEVPQNLSASRPQDRQFILSSKKLLLSDSGFYLCAWGQGRNSPLHFGNGTRLTVT.

The V and J genes are TRBV7-9 and TRBJ1-4; 7 bases map to TRBD1. There are 17 residues in the CDR3. In germline, CDR1 is SEHNR, CDR2 FQNEAQ (reference sequence). V lost 3 bases, J lost 7 bases, and 14 bases stayed unmatched. CDR3 in DNA: TGTGCCAGCAGCTTTTTGCTGGGGCTCACAGGGGTTGAAAAACTGTTTTTT. Protein: CASSFLLGLTGVEKLFF.

The rearrangement uses TRBV27 and TRBJ2-7; perhaps TRBD2 as D (6 bases). Looked up from germline, CDR1 is MNHEY and CDR2 is SMNVEV (reference sequence). There are 14 residues in the CDR3. The V gene lost 2 bases and the J gene lost 3 bases, with 11 bases spanning the gap. The CDR3: CASSLRGTDYEQYF. The DNA of the CDR3 is TGTGCCAGCAGTTTACGCGGGACCGACTACGAGCAGTACTTC.